Presented here are 13 T cell receptor beta chains from one specimen sequenced in a study of CD8 T cells in ankylosing spondylitis. TCRdb re-called the 5' RACE reads through MiXCR, storing one row per CDR3 protein. This sample yields around 770,000 distinct CDR3 sequences, of which approximately 12% are seen a single time; roughly 0.51% belongs to the top ten. Whole-study findings and limits: In ankylosing spondylitis blood, a motif of roughly eight highly homologous TCR beta variants appeared characteristic.

These TCRs are of unknown antigen specificity. The sample was blood, either unsorted or a sorted T cell fraction (not recorded which). The receptors stem from a male donor with ankylosing spondylitis.

The CDR3 DNA reads TGCAGTGCGTTATGGCAGGGGGCTAAGACTAGCGGGAGGCCACCCTCGCTGGATACGCAGTATTTT. It translates to CSALWQGAKTSGRPPSLDTQYF. This chain joins TRBV20-1 and TRBJ2-3; 13 bases fit TRBD2. Germline V gene sequence: CDR1 DFQATT, CDR2 SNEGSKA (reference sequence). V lost 6 bases, J lost 6 bases, and 30 bases stayed unmatched. The length of the CDR3 is 22 residues.

This clonotype occurred many times. The chain has TRBV7-9 and TRBJ1-5; D not resolved. The CDR3 runs 13 residues. Per germline, CDR1 SEHNR and CDR2 FQNEAQ (reference sequence). With 7 bases removed from V and 5 bases from J, the gap between germline ends came to 12 bases. The CDR3 bases are TGTGCCAGCACCGACACCGGAGATCAGCCCCAGCATTTT. Translating it yields CASTDTGDQPQHF.

The chain is built from TRBV9 and TRBJ1-2, with D unresolved. The CDR3 spans 13 residues. Germline loops: CDR1 SGDLS, CDR2 YYNGEE. Trimming shortened V by 0 bases and J by 8 bases, and 11 bases separated the two germline ends. CDR3 in DNA: TGTGCCAGCAGCGTAGAGGCAGTTTCGGGCTACACCTTC. Protein sequence: CASSVEAVSGYTF.

This clonotype was observed many times. V gene TRBV5-1 combines with J gene TRBJ2-7, with D perhaps TRBD1 (6 bases). Per germline, CDR1 SGHRS and CDR2 YFSETQ. This CDR3 comprises 14 residues. Trimming cost V 2 bases and J 5 bases, with 14 bases left between them. The CDR3 region has the DNA TGCGCCAGCAGCTTTACAGGGCCATACAACGAGCAGTACTTC. It specifies CASSFTGPYNEQYF.

This clonotype was counted between two and nine times. The chain couples TRBV11-2 to TRBJ1-4; D might be TRBD1 (6 bases). V lost 0 bases, J lost 0 bases, and 17 bases lay in between. The CDR3 sequence is 19 residues long. Germline CDR1 reads SGHAT; CDR2 reads FQNNGV. CDR3 sequence: CASSLERTAYIATNEKLFF. In nucleotides, the CDR3 is TGTGCCAGCAGCTTAGAGAGGACAGCCTATATTGCAACTAATGAAAAACTGTTTTTT. The full variable domain, with the rest looked up from reference TRBV11-2 and TRBJ1-4, is EAGVAQSPRYKIIEKRQSVAFWCNPISGHATLYWYQQILGQGPKLLIQFQNNGVVDDSQLPKDRFSAERLKGVDSTLKIQPAKLEDSAVYLCASSLERTAYIATNEKLFFGSGTQLSVL.

This clonotype was detected only a few times. This chain uses TRBV15 with TRBJ1-4; TRBD1 matches 7 bases. The CDR3 has 15 residues. V lost 5 bases to trimming and J lost 7 bases; unmatched junction nucleotides: 10. Germline CDR1 LNHNV, CDR2 YYDKDF (reference sequence). Here the CDR3 reads CATSGGGDRSEKLFF. CDR3 DNA: TGTGCCACCAGCGGTGGAGGGGACAGATCTGAAAAACTGTTTTTT.

The sample holds a few counts of this clonotype. The rearrangement joins TRBV11-3 to TRBJ2-2; unclear D gene. This CDR3 spans 15 amino acids. Germline CDR1 is SGHNT and CDR2 is YENEEA. V lost 4 bases, J lost 5 bases, and 14 bases lay in between. CDR3 in amino acids: CASSSSLGSTGELFF. In nucleotides, the CDR3 is TGTGCCAGCAGCTCTTCGCTGGGGTCAACCGGGGAGCTGTTTTTT.

This clonotype was picked up a small number of times. The chain links TRBV24-1 to TRBJ2-7; possible D gene TRBD1, 6 bases. The CDR3 totals 15 residues. Trimming left V 2 bases short and J 5 bases short, with 15 bases between. In germline, CDR1 is KGHDR, CDR2 SFDVKD. The CDR3: CATSDSSRGGHEQYF. The CDR3 bases are TGTGCCACCAGTGATTCCTCCAGGGGCGGCCACGAGCAGTACTTC.

The gene calls are TRBV19 and TRBJ2-7; the D is unclear. The germline V gene has CDR1 LNHDA and CDR2 SQIVND (reference sequence). The CDR3 spans 13 residues. V shed 6 bases and J shed 3 bases, with 12 bases lying between them. The CDR3 is CASSLKLYYEQYF. CDR3 coding DNA: TGTGCCAGTAGCCTAAAGCTCTACTACGAGCAGTACTTC. Using reference TRBV19 and TRBJ2-7 for the parts outside the CDR3, the full variable domain is DGGITQSPKYLFRKEGQNVTLSCEQNLNHDAMYWYRQDPGQGLRLIYYSQIVNDFQKGDIAEGYSVSREKKESFPLTVTSAQKNPTAFYLCASSLKLYYEQYFGPGTRLTVT.

This clonotype came up many times. This rearrangement joins TRBV12-3 or TRBV12-4 to TRBJ1-2, with D uncertain. The V and J ends lost 6 bases and 4 bases respectively, with 12 bases between them. This CDR3 has 13 amino acids. For the CDR3, the DNA is TGTGCCAGCAGCTCTCCTGTCGGCTATGGCTACACCTTC. As protein: CASSSPVGYGYTF.

This clonotype was recorded many times. The chain has TRBV20-1 and TRBJ2-3, with TRBD2 matching 12 bases. From germline, CDR1 is DFQATT and CDR2 SNEGSKA (reference sequence). V lost 4 bases and J lost 4; bases outside the gene matches: 9. This CDR3 contains 16 residues. The CDR3 loop is CSATLAGGRFADTQYF. The CDR3 DNA sequence: TGCAGTGCTACCCTAGCGGGGGGGCGGTTCGCAGATACGCAGTATTTT.

This clonotype was seen repeatedly, ten times or more. The chain links TRBV7-2 to TRBJ2-7; 8 bases line up with TRBD1. J gave up 2 bases and V 1 base, and 4 bases lay outside the gene matches. The CDR3 totals 15 residues. Germline V CDR1 and CDR2: SGHTA, FQGNSA. The CDR3 DNA sequence: TGTGCCAGCAGCTTAGGTGGCAGGGGGCCCTACGAGCAGTACTTC. Amino acids: CASSLGGRGPYEQYF.

Only a few counts were recorded for this clonotype. The chain links TRBV20-1 to TRBJ2-7; 9 bases align to TRBD2. Unmatched junction bases numbered 7, after V lost 0 bases and J lost 7 bases. The CDR3 length is 14 residues. Germline CDR1 and CDR2: DFQATT and SNEGSKA (reference sequence). The CDR3 reads CSARDWAGGREQYF. The CDR3 DNA reads TGCAGTGCTAGAGATTGGGCGGGGGGGCGAGAGCAGTACTTC.